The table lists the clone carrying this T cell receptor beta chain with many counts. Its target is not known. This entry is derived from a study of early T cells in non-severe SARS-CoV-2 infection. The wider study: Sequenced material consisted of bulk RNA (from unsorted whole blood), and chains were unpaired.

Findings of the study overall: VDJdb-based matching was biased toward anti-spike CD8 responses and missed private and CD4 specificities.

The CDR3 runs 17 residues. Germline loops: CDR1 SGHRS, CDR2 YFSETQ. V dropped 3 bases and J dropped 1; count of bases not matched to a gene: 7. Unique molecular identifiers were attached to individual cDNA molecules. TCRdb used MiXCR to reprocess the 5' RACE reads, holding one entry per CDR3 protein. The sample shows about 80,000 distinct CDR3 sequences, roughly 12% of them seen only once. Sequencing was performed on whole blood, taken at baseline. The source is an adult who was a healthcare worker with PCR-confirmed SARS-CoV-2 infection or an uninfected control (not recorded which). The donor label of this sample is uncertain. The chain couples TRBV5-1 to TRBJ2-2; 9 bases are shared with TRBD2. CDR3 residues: CASSYRPSGENTGELFF. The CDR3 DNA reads TGCGCCAGCAGCTACAGACCTAGCGGGGAGAACACCGGGGAGCTGTTTTTT.